This T cell receptor beta chain emerged from a study of T cell responses to AZD1222 COVID-19 vaccine. Whole-study results and caveats: Only five to seven AZD1222 recipients tested seropositive at baseline.

Sequencing used immunoSEQ multiplex PCR; TCRdb keeps in-frame clones, though not all of them. The table has 90,000 to 130,000 clones, 92% seen once. As to this clone: Its matching antigen is unknown.

The clonotype originates from an adult who received the AZD1222 COVID-19 vaccine. The starting material was peripheral blood, obtained 28 days after the second AZD1222 dose.

CDR3 sequence reads: CASSRYTGTGNEKLFF. The DNA of the CDR3 is TGTGCCAGCAGCCGATATACCGGGACAGGGAATGAAAAACTGTTTTTT. This sequence joins TRBV5-8 and TRBJ1-4; 9 bases line up with TRBD1. This CDR3 contains 16 residues. Germline CDR1 SGHTS, CDR2 YDEGEE. With V trimmed by 4 bases and J by 5 bases, 9 bases remained unmatched.